The 32 T cell receptor beta chains listed next were all sequenced from one sample in a study of blood T cell repertoires in COVID-19. The data were produced by immunoSEQ multiplex PCR, yet TCRdb's version contains in-frame clones alone and is incomplete. The table records roughly 71,000 clones, almost 85% of them present only once. What was sequenced was peripheral blood. The source is a middle-aged man with acute or convalescent COVID-19.

This sequence joins TRBV7-3 and TRBJ2-5; D is perhaps TRBD2 (7 bases). The CDR3 runs 17 residues. The germline gives CDR1 SGHTA, CDR2 FQGTGA. The V gene lost 5 bases and the J gene lost 4 bases, with 23 bases spanning the gap. Here the CDR3 reads CASSRRRGGRSAETQYF. CDR3 sequence (DNA): TGTGCCAGCAGCCGTAGGAGGGGGGGCCGGTCGGCAGAGACCCAGTACTTC.

CDR3 sequence (DNA): TGTGCCAGCAGCTTATCCGGGTTTGACACCGGGGAGCTGTTTTTT. Translated: CASSLSGFDTGELFF. The genes are TRBV7-9 and TRBJ2-2; D gene uncertain. V lost 2 bases, J lost 3 bases, and 10 bases lay in between. The CDR3 length is 15 residues. The germline CDR1 and CDR2 sequences are SEHNR and FQNEAQ (reference sequence). Based on the CDR3 plus reference TRBV7-9 and TRBJ2-2, the full variable domain is DTGVSQNPRHKITKRGQNVTFRCDPISEHNRLYWYRQTLGQGPEFLTYFQNEAQLEKSRLLSDRFSAERPKGSFSTLEIQRTEQGDSAMYLCASSLSGFDTGELFFGEGSRLTVL.

This sequence joins TRBV7-9 and TRBJ2-2; perhaps TRBD1 as D (5 bases). This CDR3 contains 14 residues. V was clipped by 4 bases and J by 6 bases, with 12 bases between them. The germline V gene has CDR1 SEHNR and CDR2 FQNEAQ (reference sequence). The CDR3 DNA reads as TGTGCCAGCAGCTGGGTGCAGGGCCCCGGGGAGCTGTTTTTT. Protein sequence: CASSWVQGPGELFF. Supplemented by reference TRBV7-9 and TRBJ2-2, the full variable domain reads DTGVSQNPRHKITKRGQNVTFRCDPISEHNRLYWYRQTLGQGPEFLTYFQNEAQLEKSRLLSDRFSAERPKGSFSTLEIQRTEQGDSAMYLCASSWVQGPGELFFGEGSRLTVL.

The J gene is TRBJ2-5, the V gene TRBV6-2 or TRBV6-3, with TRBD2 matching over 10 bases. The ends lost 2 bases at V and 5 bases at J; junction bases unmatched: 8. CDR3 length: 16 residues. Looked up from germline, CDR1 is MNHEY and CDR2 is SVGEGT. CDR3 in DNA: TGTGCCAGCAGTTACCTTCAGCGGGGGGGAGGGGAGACCCAGTACTTC. Translated, it gives CASSYLQRGGGETQYF.

V and J are TRBV4-1 and TRBJ1-4; D not certain. Germline-derived CDR1 and CDR2 are MGHRA and YSYEKL. Trimming took 4 bases from V and 8 from J, leaving 5 bases between them. This CDR3 spans 11 amino acids. The CDR3: CASSPGEKLFF. The CDR3 DNA follows: TGCGCCAGCAGCCCGGGGGAAAAACTGTTTTTT.

CDR3 coding DNA: TGTGCCAGCATACAGAACACAGATACGCAGTATTTT. Encoded protein: CASIQNTDTQYF. The rearrangement joins TRBV2 to TRBJ2-3; D call uncertain. The CDR3 totals 12 residues. Germline loops: CDR1 SNHLY, CDR2 FYNNEI. V was shortened by 7 bases and J by 2 bases, with 7 bases between the two germline ends. The full variable domain, rest sourced from reference TRBV2 and TRBJ2-3, is EPEVTQTPSHQVTQMGQEVILRCVPISNHLYFYWYRQILGQKVEFLVSFYNNEISEKSEIFDDQFSVERPDGSNFTLKIRSTKLEDSAMYFCASIQNTDTQYFGPGTRLTVL.

The chain combines TRBV5-1 with TRBJ1-1; no reliable D call. Germline CDR1 is SGHRS and CDR2 is YFSETQ. The V end lost 4 bases, the J end lost 5 bases, and 12 bases lay between the germline ends. CDR3 length: 13 residues. As DNA, the CDR3 is TGCGCCAGCAGCACTGACCCGGAGACTGAAGCTTTCTTT. Protein product: CASSTDPETEAFF.

This clone was seen more than once but under ten times. The chain is built from TRBV6-1 and TRBJ1-6; possibly TRBD1 for D (5 bases). The CDR3 length is 17 residues. V was cut by 4 bases and J by 7 bases, with 20 bases left in between. Per the germline V gene, CDR1 is MNHNS and CDR2 is SASEGT. CDR3 coding DNA: TGTGCCAGCAGTGCCTCCTCCGGGGGAGGGATCAATTCACCCCTCCACTTT. Translating it yields CASSASSGGGINSPLHF.

In DNA, the CDR3 is TGTGCCAGCAATTTCGGTGCTGGGGCCAACGTCCTGACTTTC. This encodes CASNFGAGANVLTF. The V call is TRBV2, the J call TRBJ2-6, with D unresolved. Germline V gene lookup returns CDR1 SNHLY and CDR2 FYNNEI. The CDR3 consists of 14 residues. V gave up 7 bases and J gave up 2 bases, with 9 bases separating them.

This chain connects TRBV2 to TRBJ2-3; D is possibly TRBD2 (6 bases). V gave up 6 bases and J gave up 7 bases, with 11 bases separating them. The CDR3 extends over 12 amino acids. Germline loops: CDR1 SNHLY, CDR2 FYNNEI. The CDR3 nucleotides read TGTGCCAGCAGGCCGGGGGAATATACGCAGTATTTT. This encodes CASRPGEYTQYF.

The genes are TRBV19 and TRBJ2-3; D unresolved. V shed 3 bases and J shed 0 bases, with 7 bases lying between them. From germline, CDR1 is LNHDA and CDR2 SQIVND (reference sequence). The CDR3 is 14 amino acids. The CDR3 DNA sequence: TGTGCCAGTAGTATGTTCAGTAGCACAGATACGCAGTATTTT. Amino acids: CASSMFSSTDTQYF.

This clone showed up just a few times. This sequence joins TRBV30 and TRBJ1-5; D remains unclear. The CDR3 length is 15 residues. Trimming shortened V by 0 bases and J by 3 bases, and 12 bases separated the two germline ends. Germline loops: CDR1 GTSNPN, CDR2 SVGIG (reference sequence). The CDR3 nucleotides are TGTGCCTGGAGTGTAGCGGGGTTTAACAATCAGCCCCAGCATTTT. Translating it yields CAWSVAGFNNQPQHF.

The chain combines TRBV7-9 with TRBJ2-5, with 7 bases aligning to TRBD2. Germline loops: CDR1 SEHNR, CDR2 FQNEAQ (reference sequence). The CDR3 is made up of 15 amino acids. Unmatched junction bases numbered 13, after V lost 4 bases and J lost 8 bases. The CDR3 sequence is CASSSPSGDLTTQYF. The CDR3 DNA reads TGTGCCAGCAGCTCCCCTAGCGGTGACCTGACTACCCAGTACTTC. The whole variable domain, filled in from reference TRBV7-9 and TRBJ2-5, reads DTGVSQNPRHKITKRGQNVTFRCDPISEHNRLYWYRQTLGQGPEFLTYFQNEAQLEKSRLLSDRFSAERPKGSFSTLEIQRTEQGDSAMYLCASSSPSGDLTTQYFGPGTRLLVL.

This rearrangement joins TRBV5-4 to TRBJ2-7; a weak D match, TRBD2 (6 bases). Looked up from germline, CDR1 is SGHNT and CDR2 is YYREEE (reference sequence). V dropped 0 bases and J dropped 3 bases, with 13 bases sitting between them. This CDR3 has 15 residues. This chain's CDR3 is CASSLGGGMNYEQYF. The CDR3 DNA is TGTGCCAGCAGCTTGGGGGGCGGGATGAACTACGAGCAGTACTTC.

The V and J genes are TRBV15 and TRBJ2-2, with a possible D match to TRBD1 (6 bases). Trimming removed 1 base at V and 7 bases at J, with 7 bases between. Germline-derived CDR1 and CDR2 are LNHNV and YYDKDF (reference sequence). The CDR3 spans 13 residues. The CDR3 reads CATSRGDIGELFF. The CDR3 region has the DNA TGTGCCACCAGCAGAGGGGACATCGGGGAGCTGTTTTTT.

This clone came up once. This chain uses TRBV5-1 with TRBJ2-2; possibly TRBD2 for D (7 bases). The CDR3 has 16 amino acids. Trimming removed 2 bases from V and 4 bases from J, with 15 bases in between. The V gene's germline CDR1 is SGHRS and CDR2 YFSETQ. DNA for the CDR3: TGCGCCAGCAGCTTCCGGGGGGCCGCCGGCACCGGGGAGCTGTTTTTT. This gives the protein CASSFRGAAGTGELFF.

This chain links TRBV5-1 with TRBJ2-7; D might be TRBD1 (6 bases). Germline V gene data show CDR1 as SGHRS and CDR2 as YFSETQ. V was shortened by 4 bases and J by 2 bases, with 19 bases between the two germline ends. CDR3 length equals 16 residues. The CDR3 nucleotides are TGCGCCAGCAGCCCCTCCCCCGGACAGAGAGCCTACGAGCAGTACTTC. This translates into CASSPSPGQRAYEQYF.

The chain joins TRBV2 to TRBJ2-5; 13 bases are a match to TRBD2. V lost 6 bases and J lost 0; bases outside the gene matches: 7. The length of the CDR3 is 17 residues. From germline, CDR1 is SNHLY and CDR2 FYNNEI. The chain's CDR3 is CASRGTSGNSYQETQYF. The CDR3 DNA reads as TGTGCCAGCAGGGGGACTAGCGGGAACTCTTACCAAGAGACCCAGTACTTC.

This sequence joins TRBV21-1 and TRBJ1-1; TRBD1, the table's D call, was not compared with the DNA. TRBV21-1 is a known pseudogene. The CDR3 covers 13 residues. This CDR3 reads CASDSRGNPEAFF. The CDR3 DNA sequence: TGTGCCAGCGACTCCAGGGGGAATCCTGAAGCTTTCTTT.

The chain combines TRBV10-3 with TRBJ1-6; 7 bases are shared with TRBD1. V trimming: 5 bases; J trimming: 5 bases; junction bases outside the gene matches: 3. The CDR3 has 14 residues. Germline CDR1 ENHRY, CDR2 SYGVKD. The CDR3 region is CAISTGQDNSPLHF. The CDR3 bases are TGTGCCATCAGTACCGGACAGGATAATTCACCCCTCCACTTT.

This clone was observed at least ten times. The chain recombines TRBV5-6 with TRBJ2-7; 9 nucleotides line up with TRBD1. The CDR3 is 14 residues long. Germline CDR1 is SGHDT and CDR2 is YYEEEE. V shed 4 bases and J 4 bases; nucleotides not matched to a gene: 6. This CDR3 reads CASSPGTGSYEQYF. Here the CDR3 DNA reads TGTGCCAGCAGCCCCGGGACAGGGTCATACGAGCAGTACTTC.

This clone has a handful of counts. V usage is TRBV2 and J usage is TRBJ1-1; D gene ambiguous. Germline loops: CDR1 SNHLY, CDR2 FYNNEI. The V end lost 6 bases, the J end lost 0 bases, and 8 bases lay between the germline ends. The CDR3 length is 13 residues. The CDR3 sequence is CASRRDLNTEAFF. As DNA, the CDR3 is TGTGCCAGCAGACGAGACTTGAACACTGAAGCTTTCTTT.

V and J are TRBV5-1 and TRBJ2-2, with 9 bases aligning to TRBD1. The CDR3 loop spans 14 amino acids. Germline V gives CDR1 SGHRS, CDR2 YFSETQ. J lost 4 bases, V lost 4 bases, and 2 bases had no gene match. CDR3 in DNA: TGCGCCAGCAGCCCGGACAGGGGCACCGGGGAGCTGTTTTTT. Translating it yields CASSPDRGTGELFF.

V and J are TRBV6-5 and TRBJ2-2, with 7 nucleotides matching TRBD1. Per the germline V gene, CDR1 is MNHEY and CDR2 is SVGAGI. V was clipped by 7 bases and J by 4 bases; unmatched bases: 9. The CDR3 loop spans 15 amino acids. The CDR3, as DNA: TGTGCCAGCAAGGTCCAGGGGGTTGTCACCGGGGAGCTGTTTTTT. Its protein is CASKVQGVVTGELFF.

The rearrangement uses TRBV7-3 and TRBJ2-3, with 13 bases that match TRBD2. The CDR3 consists of 17 residues. The trim removed 5 bases at V and 0 bases at J, leaving 5 bases unmatched. CDR1 is SGHTA and CDR2 is FQGTGA in the germline V gene. CDR3 residues: CASSPTSGGASTDTQYF. In DNA, the CDR3 is TGTGCCAGCAGCCCAACTAGCGGGGGGGCTAGCACAGATACGCAGTATTTT.

The CDR3, as DNA: TGCGCCAGCAGACCCTTTTCCGCCAACAGGGATTACACCGGGGAGCTGTTTTTT. Its translation: CASRPFSANRDYTGELFF. The chain recombines TRBV5-1 with TRBJ2-2, with a weak D call TRBD1 (6 bases). V was pared by 5 bases and J by 3 bases, with 23 bases between. Germline loops: CDR1 SGHRS, CDR2 YFSETQ. The CDR3 has 18 residues.

The V gene is TRBV6-5, the J gene TRBJ1-3; D call uncertain. Looked up from germline, CDR1 is MNHEY and CDR2 is SVGAGI. This CDR3 region has 13 residues. Between the trimmed V and J ends, which lost 6 bases and 4 bases, there was a span of 10 bases. The CDR3 nucleotides are TGTGCCAGCAGACGAACGGGGGGAAACACCATATATTTT. Its translation is CASRRTGGNTIYF.

The rearrangement links TRBV3-1 (or the pseudogene TRBV3-2) to TRBJ1-6; D remains unclear. The germline gives CDR1 LGHDT, CDR2 YNNKEL (reference sequence). The CDR3 is 14 residues long. V shed 0 bases and J shed 6 bases, with 6 bases lying between them. The DNA for the CDR3 is TGTGCCAGCAGCCAAGAAACCGGTAATTCACCCCTCCACTTT. Translation: CASSQETGNSPLHF.

The chain couples TRBV2 to TRBJ2-7, with 13 positions matching TRBD2. The CDR3 totals 16 residues. Germline V gene data show CDR1 as SNHLY and CDR2 as FYNNEI. V lost 2 bases and J lost 3; bases outside the gene matches: 4. CDR3 sequence (DNA): TGTGCCAGCAGTGAATGGACTAGCGGGGGCAACTACGAGCAGTACGTC. It specifies CASSEWTSGGNYEQYV.

As DNA, the CDR3 is TGTGCCAGCAGTGTGACAGGGCACTATGGCTACACCTTC. This translates into CASSVTGHYGYTF. The genes are TRBV11-2 and TRBJ1-2, with 7 bases lining up with TRBD1. The CDR3 has 13 amino acids. Germline lookup yields CDR1 SGHAT and CDR2 FQNNGV. The V gene end was trimmed by 6 bases and the J gene end by 3 bases; junction bases not matched to a gene: 4. Looking up the rest from reference TRBV11-2 and TRBJ1-2 gives the full variable domain: EAGVAQSPRYKIIEKRQSVAFWCNPISGHATLYWYQQILGQGPKLLIQFQNNGVVDDSQLPKDRFSAERLKGVDSTLKIQPAKLEDSAVYLCASSVTGHYGYTFGSGTRLTVV.

J is TRBJ2-1 and V is TRBV14, with 7 nucleotides matching TRBD2. The CDR3 extends over 17 amino acids. Trimming took 0 bases from V and 7 from J; bases not matched to a gene: 12. In germline, CDR1 is SGHDN, CDR2 FVKESK. CDR3 sequence: CASSQDPGRGASNEQFF. In DNA, the CDR3 is TGTGCCAGCAGCCAAGACCCAGGGAGGGGCGCAAGTAATGAGCAGTTCTTC.

This clone has just one count. This chain links TRBV5-1 with TRBJ1-1; 7 positions match TRBD1. CDR1 SGHRS and CDR2 YFSETQ come from the germline V gene. CDR3 length: 13 amino acids. V lost 4 bases and J lost 9; bases outside the gene matches: 9. The CDR3 here is CASSRTEGQQAFF. CDR3 coding DNA: TGCGCCAGCAGCCGAACAGAGGGACAGCAAGCTTTCTTT.